This TCR beta chain was profiled in a study of identical twins. Germline lookup yields CDR1 DFQATT and CDR2 SNEGSKA (reference sequence). This CDR3 region has 12 residues. This clonotype has at least ten counts. Its antigen is unknown. Study-wide findings and caveats: Invariant populations such as MAIT and iNKT cells could partly muddle zero-insertion analyses. The authors drew conclusions from cross-sectional statistical analysis rather than following the same donors. Cord blood beta clonotypes that were abundant carried fewer insertions, and memory repertoires showed no such trend.

TCRdb used MiXCR to reprocess the 5' RACE reads, holding one entry per CDR3 protein. The sample includes about 340,000 distinct CDR3 sequences, 8.5% to 10% seen only once; the top ten take approximately 9.3%. V and J are TRBV20-1 and TRBJ2-1, with 9 positions matching TRBD2. Sequencing used naive T cells sorted from blood. The sequence came from a woman aged 45-60 years in good health. CDR3 coding DNA: TGCATCGGGACTAGCCCCTACAATGAGCAGTTCTTC. Translating it yields CIGTSPYNEQFF.